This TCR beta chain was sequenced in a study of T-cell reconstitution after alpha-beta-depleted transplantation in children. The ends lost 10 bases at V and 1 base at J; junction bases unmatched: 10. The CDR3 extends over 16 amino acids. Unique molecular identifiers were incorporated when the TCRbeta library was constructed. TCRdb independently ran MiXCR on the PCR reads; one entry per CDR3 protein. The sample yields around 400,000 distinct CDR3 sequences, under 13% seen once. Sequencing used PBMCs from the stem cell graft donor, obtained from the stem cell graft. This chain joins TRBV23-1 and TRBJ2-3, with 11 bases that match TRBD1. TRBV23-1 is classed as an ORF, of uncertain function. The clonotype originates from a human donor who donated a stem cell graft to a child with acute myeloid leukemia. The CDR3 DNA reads TGCGCCATATGGACAGGGGGCGCGTCTGGCACAGATACGCAGTATTTT. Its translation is CAIWTGGASGTDTQYF.